This T cell receptor beta chain is drawn from a study of blood T cell repertoires in COVID-19 (dated by TCRdb to 2020 to 2021). The study in broad terms: Samples covering the acute and convalescent phases of COVID-19 were provided by collaborators in the United States, Italy and Spain. The prospective study material was composed of cDNA or gDNA derived from T cells, B-cell-depleted T cells, or PBMCs. Subjects who had been exposed to COVID-19, were actively infected with it, or had recovered from it provided the deeply sampled blood TCRbeta repertoires that made up the dataset. A freely available public database, intended as a resource for researchers studying the immune response to SARS-CoV-2, is where the repertoires were released. The samples were drawn from two sources: the first 160 participants of the ongoing ImmuneRACE study, and approximately 1,300 subjects contributed by 6 global collaborators. Nearly every sample came with metadata listing a de-identified subject ID, COVID-19 status, age in years and sex. Where available, HLA class I and class II types were obtained from metadata supplied by the sample provider rather than from assay-based typing.

Overall study results and their limits: The quantity of clinical and demographic metadata differed by source and by participant and was supplied without curation.

Points on this clone: The antigen it binds to is not known. No base quality information exists; no much larger clone differs at one position.

A second Seattle source provided samples from volunteer blood donors who had recovered from COVID-19. Each collaborating institution followed its own protocols to collect whole blood in K2EDTA tubes. For TCRbeta analysis, collaborator samples were shipped as frozen whole blood, as isolated PBMCs, or as DNA extracted from either sample type. V gives up 0 bases and J gives up 6 bases, and the segment between their germline ends measures 9 bases. CDR1 and CDR2 were assigned from the germline V gene (reference sequence) as LGHDT and YNNKEL. CDR3 length: 13 amino acids, cysteine to phenylalanine. Here the CDR3 DNA is all that survives: 39 bases in frame from base 1. The immunoSEQ Assay, a bias-controlled multiplex PCR, was used to amplify TCRbeta CDR3 regions from genomic DNA. The original pipeline was this. The number of nucleated cells in each sample was estimated from the amplification of reference gene primers within the assay. To quantify the absolute abundance of each unique TCRbeta CDR3 rearrangement, sequence reads were collapsed and filtered. For each sample, productive Simpson clonality was calculated by taking the square root of Simpson's diversity index across productive rearrangements. TCRdb mirrors the immuneACCESS table, restricted to in-frame sequences. Some clones are absent from its copies; in checked studies, under half trace to an unresolved V gene, and the reason for the others is unknown. The V and J calls and clone size were taken over from that table, and D and trimming were inferred from the DNA. The sample contains 280,000 or so clones, around 88% of them found a single time. Together, the top ten hold about 2.2% of the sample.

Rearrangement joined TRBV3-1 (or the pseudogene TRBV3-2) to TRBJ2-7, with no confidently assigned D gene. This TCR was recovered from a woman in her 30s who had recovered from COVID-19. What was sequenced was peripheral blood. CDR3 reads: CASSQDGVGEQYF. In nucleotides, the sequence is TGTGCCAGCAGCCAAGACGGAGTAGGCGAGCAGTACTTC.